Listed below are T cell receptor beta chains from one sample, sequenced in a study of Tregs in tolerant kidney transplant recipients. Libraries were prepared by immunoSEQ multiplex PCR; TCRdb keeps only in-frame clonotypes and omits some of them. The top ten clones hold over 3.5% of a sample with some 88,000 clones, 90% to 95% of them seen once. Sample: CD8+ T cells from blood. These TCRs come from a human donor in good health. The CDR3 runs from the conserved cysteine through the conserved F or W. A D gene is named only where the DNA matches it firmly. Clone size, where shown, is once, few, many, or a class for clones that have expanded.

J gene,clone size,V gene,D gene,CDR3 DNA,CDR3 protein
TRBJ2-7,.,TRBV6-1,TRBD2,TGTGCCAGCAGTGAAGAGTGGCCCAGCGGGGGGGCCTACGAGCAGTACTTC,CASSEEWPSGGAYEQYF
TRBJ2-7,.,TRBV6-1,.,TGTGCCAGCAGTGACGGGTCTGAGCCTCAACTTCCCGAGCAGTACTTC,CASSDGSEPQLPEQYF
TRBJ2-2,once,TRBV6-1,TRBD2,TGTGCCGCGACGGAGCGGGAGAACACCGGGGAGCTGTTTTTT,CAATERENTGELFF
TRBJ2-7,once,TRBV29-1,TRBD2,TGCAGCGCCGAAAGGCGGGGGGACTACGAGCAGTACTTC,CSAERRGDYEQYF
TRBJ1-1,.,TRBV19,TRBD1,TGTGCCAGTAGTATTGACAGGGGGGTGAACACTGAAGCTTTCTTT,CASSIDRGVNTEAFF
TRBJ2-3,.,TRBV5-4,.,TGTGCCAGCAGCGCACGGGATACGCAGTATTTT,CASSARDTQYF
TRBJ2-1,.,TRBV4-2,TRBD2,TGTGCCAGCAGCCAAGAAGGAGTTGGGCTAGCGGGGGGGATATACAATGAGCAGTTCTTC,CASSQEGVGLAGGIYNEQFF
TRBJ2-7,once,TRBV4-1,.,TGCGCCAGCAGCCAGCTAAGTAGCTCCTACGAGCAGTACTTC,CASSQLSSSYEQYF
TRBJ2-7,.,TRBV19,TRBD2,TGTGCCAGTAGTGAGGTGGGAGGGCGTCCCGAGCAGTACTTC,CASSEVGGRPEQYF
TRBJ1-4,.,TRBV7-6,TRBD1,TGTGCCAGCAGCTTATCCAGGACAGGGTATAGTGAAAAACTGTTTTTT,CASSLSRTGYSEKLFF
TRBJ1-1,.,TRBV7-6,.,TGTGCCAGCAGCTTAGAACAGGGTGGCACTGAAGCTTTCTTT,CASSLEQGGTEAFF
TRBJ2-5,.,TRBV2,.,TGTGCCAGCAGTGAAGGATATGGAGAGACCCAGTACTTC,CASSEGYGETQYF
TRBJ1-1,.,TRBV27,.,TGTGCCAGCAGTGGAGGGTTATCTGAAGCTTTCTTT,CASSGGLSEAFF
TRBJ2-2,few,TRBV20-1,.,TGCAGTGCTAGTTTGGGTAGGGAGCTGTTTTTT,CSASLGRELFF
TRBJ1-2,many,TRBV6-4,TRBD1,TGTGCCAGCAATCCGGGACAGGGCGGATATGGCTACACCTTC,CASNPGQGGYGYTF
TRBJ2-3,.,TRBV7-9,.,TGTGCCAGCAGCAACGGGGCGGGATGGGATACGCAGTATTTT,CASSNGAGWDTQYF
TRBJ2-7,.,TRBV5-1,.,TGCGCCAGCAGCTTAGGGGTCAGCGAGCAGTACTTC,CASSLGVSEQYF
TRBJ1-5,.,TRBV4-1,.,TGCGCCAGCAGCCAAGATTCCGGGCAGGGTATCCAGCCCCAGCATTTT,CASSQDSGQGIQPQHF
TRBJ2-1,.,TRBV27,.,TGTGCCAGCAGTGATAACAATAACAATGAGCAGTTCTTC,CASSDNNNNEQFF
TRBJ2-7,.,TRBV4-1,.,TGCGCCAGCAGCGATAGGGACTTCGCGAGCTCCTACGAGCAGTACTTC,CASSDRDFASSYEQYF
TRBJ1-2,.,TRBV5-1,.,TGCGCCAGCAGCGACGTCAACTATGGCTACACCTTC,CASSDVNYGYTF
TRBJ2-1,.,TRBV15,TRBD2,TGTGCCACCAGCAGCGGACTAGCGGCTAGCTCCTACAATGAGCAGTTCTTC,CATSSGLAASSYNEQFF
TRBJ2-1,.,TRBV7-9,TRBD1,TGTGCCAGCAGCTCACCGGACAGGTACAATGAGCAGTTCTTC,CASSSPDRYNEQFF
TRBJ2-1,.,TRBV2,TRBD2,TGTGCCAGCAGTGAATGGTCTAGCGGGAGCTCCTACAATGAGCAGTTCTTC,CASSEWSSGSSYNEQFF
TRBJ1-1,.,TRBV11-2,.,TGTGCCAGCAGCCACGGAGGTGAAGCTTTCTTT,CASSHGGEAFF
TRBJ1-1,.,TRBV5-4,.,TGTGCCAGCAGCCCGTCCGAGACGGGGGGCGATGAAGCTTTCTTT,CASSPSETGGDEAFF
TRBJ2-5,.,TRBV28,TRBD1,TGTGCCAGCAGTTTGTCCCCGGGACAGGTACAGGGGGAGACCCAGTACTTC,CASSLSPGQVQGETQYF
TRBJ2-2,.,TRBV18,.,TGTGCCAGCTGCGATGCAGGGGCCGGGGAGCTGTTTTTT,CASCDAGAGELFF
TRBJ1-2,.,TRBV6-1,TRBD1,TGTGCCAGCAGTGAATGGGTGACAGGGGTTGTAAATGGCTACACCTTC,CASSEWVTGVVNGYTF
TRBJ1-2,once,TRBV9,TRBD1,TGTGCCAGCAGCGTAGAGATAGGGGGCGCGGATGGCTACACCTTC,CASSVEIGGADGYTF
TRBJ2-5,.,TRBV10-1,.,TGCGCCAGCAGCCCCGCTGGGGGAGCGCTGGAGACCCAGTACTTC,CASSPAGGALETQYF
TRBJ2-7,.,TRBV27,.,TGTGCCAGCAGCCTTCAACTCCCGGTAGAGACAAAAATCTACGAGCAGTACTTC,CASSLQLPVETKIYEQYF
TRBJ2-3,.,TRBV4-1,.,TGCGCCAGCAGCCCCGACAGGCCAGATACGCAGTATTTT,CASSPDRPDTQYF
TRBJ2-4,.,TRBV7-9,.,TGTGCCAGCAGCTTAGTAATAGACAAAAACATTCAGTACTTC,CASSLVIDKNIQYF
TRBJ2-7,.,TRBV18,TRBD2,TGTGCCAGCTCACCGCCCGGGGGAGGGTTGACCTACGAGCAGTACTTC,CASSPPGGGLTYEQYF
TRBJ2-5,once,TRBV11-2,.,TGTGCCGGCAAGGGGCAGCAAGAGACCCAGTACTTC,CAGKGQQETQYF
TRBJ2-1,once,TRBV21-1,.,TGTGCCAGCAGCAATGGGCACAATGAGCAGTTCTTC,CASSNGHNEQFF
TRBJ2-7,.,TRBV19,TRBD2,TGTGCCAGTAGTATCGGGGGACTAGCGGATACCTACGAGCAGTACTTC,CASSIGGLADTYEQYF
TRBJ2-7,.,TRBV5-1,.,TGCGCCAGCAGCTTGGCTACCTTTTCCTACGAGCAGTACTTC,CASSLATFSYEQYF
TRBJ2-7,.,TRBV6-5,.,TGTGCCAGCAGTTCCCTGGGGGTACACCTTTACGAGCAGTACTTC,CASSSLGVHLYEQYF
TRBJ2-7,.,TRBV7-2,.,TGTGCCAGCAGCTTAGCGGACGGGGCTTGGAGCGAGCAGTACTTC,CASSLADGAWSEQYF
TRBJ2-7,.,TRBV27,TRBD1,TGTGCCAGCACACCGGGACAGGGGGCAGGCGAGCAGTACTTC,CASTPGQGAGEQYF
TRBJ2-5,.,TRBV4-1,.,TGCGCCAGCAGCCGGAACCAGGGGATCGACGAGACCCAGTACTTC,CASSRNQGIDETQYF
TRBJ1-5,.,TRBV6-1,TRBD1,TGTGCCAGCAGTGAGCTCAGGACAGGGAGTCAGCCCCAGCATTTT,CASSELRTGSQPQHF
TRBJ2-7,.,TRBV27,.,TGTGCCAGCAGCCCCATTGTAGCGTCTACCTACGAGCAGTACTTC,CASSPIVASTYEQYF
TRBJ2-7,.,TRBV10-1,TRBD1,TGCGCCAGCAGTGACTCCGGGACAGGGGCCTACGAGCAGTACTTC,CASSDSGTGAYEQYF
TRBJ2-7,.,TRBV4-1,TRBD1,TGCGCCAGCAGCCCCGGGACAGCCTTCTACGAGCAGTACTTC,CASSPGTAFYEQYF
TRBJ2-2,.,TRBV27,TRBD2,TGTGCCAGCAGTTTACAATCTAGCGGGTTCACCGGGGAGCTGTTTTTT,CASSLQSSGFTGELFF
TRBJ2-7,.,TRBV29-1,.,TGCAGCGTTGAAATGGGCACAACCTACGAGCAGTACTTC,CSVEMGTTYEQYF
TRBJ2-7,.,TRBV27,.,TGTGCCAGCAGTTTATCAGCAGGGGCAGGGGTTTGGTACGAGCAGTACTTC,CASSLSAGAGVWYEQYF
TRBJ2-7,.,TRBV7-6,.,TGTGCCAGCAGCTTACGTGGGGACTACGAGCAGTACTTC,CASSLRGDYEQYF
TRBJ2-2,once,TRBV18,.,TGTGCCAGCTCACGTCAAACCGGGGAGCTGTTTTTT,CASSRQTGELFF
TRBJ1-4,.,TRBV9,.,TGTGCCAGCAGCCCCTCGGGTAATGAAAAACTGTTTTTT,CASSPSGNEKLFF
TRBJ2-2,.,TRBV27,.,TGTGCCAGCAGTTCCGGGGGTGGTTCCCCGGTTGGGGAGCTGTTTTTT,CASSSGGGSPVGELFF
TRBJ1-4,.,TRBV2,TRBD1,TGTGCCAGCAGTCTCGGACAGGGGATTGAAAAACTGTTTTTT,CASSLGQGIEKLFF
TRBJ1-6,.,TRBV4-3,.,TGCGCCAGCAGCCAAGAGGGGGGCTGGAATTCACCCCTCCACTTT,CASSQEGGWNSPLHF
TRBJ2-5,.,TRBV10-2,TRBD2,TGCGCCAGCAGTGCCCTAGCGGGAGCGAGAGAGACCCAGTACTTC,CASSALAGARETQYF
TRBJ2-7,.,TRBV5-6,.,TGTGCCAGCAGCTTGGTCGGATATGCCTACGAGCAGTACTTC,CASSLVGYAYEQYF